These T cell receptor beta chains were read from a single sample in a study of blood T cells in healthy people across ages. TCRdb reanalysed the 5' RACE reads using MiXCR and keeps one entry per CDR3 protein. In the table there are about 1.6 million distinct CDR3 sequences, roughly a third of which are singletons. The material sequenced was blood. The receptors shown here come from a woman in her twenties or thirties in good health. The CDR3 runs from the conserved cysteine through the conserved F or W. The D gene is left open where the match is weak. Clone size is given for some rows only: seen once, a few or many times, or a class if the clone is expanded.

.,TRBV4-1,TRBJ2-3,TRBD2,TGCGCCAGCAGCCAAGAACTAGCGGGGAGCACAGATACGCAGTATTTT,CASSQELAGSTDTQYF
.,TRBV24-1,TRBJ2-2,.,TGTGCCACCAGTGCGCTAGCGAGCGCCGGGGAGCTGTTTTTT,CATSALASAGELFF
few,TRBV20-1,TRBJ2-5,TRBD2,TGCAGTGCTGGGGCCGGGACTAGCGGGATTTATCAAGAGACCCAGTACTTC,CSAGAGTSGIYQETQYF
few,TRBV20-1,TRBJ2-5,.,TGCAGTGCTAGGAATGGACCCCTGGAGACCCAGTACTTC,CSARNGPLETQYF
.,TRBV5-6,TRBJ2-2,.,TGTGCCAGCAGCTTGGGGTACCCCGGGGAGCTGTTTTTT,CASSLGYPGELFF
.,TRBV28,TRBJ2-1,.,TGTGCCAGCAGAAAGGGTACTGGTGAGCAGTTCTTC,CASRKGTGEQFF
few,TRBV12-3/TRBV12-4,TRBJ1-1,.,TGTGCCAGCAGTTTAGCCCTAGGGACTGAAGCTTTCTTT,CASSLALGTEAFF
once,TRBV7-9,TRBJ1-2,.,TGTGCCAGCAGCCCTCTCGGGCGGGACTATGGCTACACCTTC,CASSPLGRDYGYTF
many,TRBV29-1,TRBJ2-1,.,TGCAGCGCTACCCGGGGGCCCGACAATGAGCAGTTCTTC,CSATRGPDNEQFF
few,TRBV18,TRBJ2-5,TRBD1,TGTGCCAGCTCGCCCCCGGACAGGGGATTCCAGGAGACCCAGTACTTC,CASSPPDRGFQETQYF